This T cell receptor (beta chain) comes out of a study of shared clonotypes between healthy human individuals. Overall study: Three CD4 naive, three CD4 memory, two CD8 naive and one CD8 memory plate were used per donor.

From CD4+ cells came CD45RA+ naive and CD45RA-negative memory subsets. Points from the study as a whole: A reduction in generation probabilities was seen for non-shared clonotypes relative to those shared by all four donors.

A note on this clone: The antigen remains unidentified.

With 4 bases clipped from V and 7 bases from J, the junction kept 10 bases outside the gene matches. CDR1 and CDR2 from the germline V gene are KGHSH and LQKENI. The CDR3 is 15 amino acids. Deep-level settings were used for running the assay. The table came from immunoSEQ multiplex PCR; TCRdb's copy has only in-frame clones and leaves some out. The top ten hold 10% of the sample, which has 300,000 or so clones, approximately 79% seen once. Source material: memory CD4+ T cells sorted from blood. Subset described: CD45RA-negative fraction. This clonotype was sampled from a man aged 30 to 39 in good health. The chain uses TRBV18 and TRBJ2-1, with 7 bases fitting TRBD1. CDR3 loop: CASSLNRGSGNEQFF. In DNA, the CDR3 is TGTGCCAGCTCACTTAACAGGGGCTCTGGGAATGAGCAGTTCTTC.